Following are 9 T cell receptor beta chains from one sample sequenced in a study of T cell responses to AZD1222 COVID-19 vaccine. Here immunoSEQ multiplex PCR was the method, and the copy in TCRdb shows in-frame clones only, minus some. In the table there are around 96,000 clones, roughly 84% of which are singletons. Material: peripheral blood, obtained on day 0 of AZD1222 vaccination. Source of these receptors: an adult in good health.

The V call is TRBV11-2, the J call TRBJ1-5, with a possible D match to TRBD1 (5 bases). V lost 5 bases, J lost 2 bases, and 13 bases lay in between. The CDR3 contains 15 residues. Germline CDR1 is SGHAT and CDR2 is FQNNGV. The CDR3 DNA is TGTGCCAGCAGCCTACCGGGGGGTGGCAATCAGCCCCAGCATTTT. Protein sequence: CASSLPGGGNQPQHF.

This sequence joins TRBV9 and TRBJ1-3; 9 bases match TRBD1. J was trimmed by 1 base and V by 3 bases; bases with no gene match: 2. The germline V gene has CDR1 SGDLS and CDR2 YYNGEE. The CDR3 is 15 residues long. This chain's CDR3 is CASSAGTGSGNTIYF. DNA for the CDR3: TGTGCCAGCAGCGCAGGGACAGGGTCTGGAAACACCATATATTTT.

J is TRBJ2-2 and V is TRBV15; D is possibly TRBD2 (5 bases). CDR3 size: 16 residues. V was clipped by 2 bases and J by 5 bases, with 15 bases between them. The germline V gene encodes CDR1 LNHNV and CDR2 YYDKDF (reference sequence). The CDR3: CATSRLKASGTGELFF. CDR3 nucleotides: TGTGCCACCAGCAGATTGAAGGCGAGCGGTACCGGGGAGCTGTTTTTT.

This chain links TRBV11-2 with TRBJ2-7; perhaps TRBD2 as D (5 bases). The CDR3 is 14 amino acids. Germline lookup yields CDR1 SGHAT and CDR2 FQNNGV. The V and J ends lost 5 bases and 4 bases respectively, with 15 bases between them. CDR3 DNA: TGTGCCAGCAGCGCCACCCCGGGAAGGTACGAGCAGTACTTC. Protein product: CASSATPGRYEQYF.

This clone turned up a few times. This chain uses TRBV5-1 with TRBJ1-4; 7 bases align to TRBD1. V gave up 4 bases and J gave up 4 bases; unmatched junction bases: 4. The CDR3 covers 14 residues. Germline loops: CDR1 SGHRS, CDR2 YFSETQ. The CDR3 DNA reads as TGCGCCAGCAGCCGTACAGGGGATAATGAAAAACTGTTTTTT. Translation gives CASSRTGDNEKLFF.

The V call is TRBV7-2, the J call TRBJ1-2; D perhaps matches TRBD1 (6 bases). The CDR3 extends over 15 amino acids. CDR1 and CDR2 (germline): SGHTA, FQGNSA. V gave up 1 base and J gave up 5 bases, with 14 bases separating them. In DNA form, the CDR3 reads TGTGCCAGCAGCTTAGAAACAGGGCGAAGATATGGCTACACCTTC. Encoded protein: CASSLETGRRYGYTF.

The chain links TRBV6-5 to TRBJ1-2; no definite D call. The V end lost 8 bases, the J end lost 9 bases, and 19 bases lay between the germline ends. CDR1 and CDR2 (germline): MNHEY, SVGAGI. The CDR3 has 13 residues. The CDR3 protein is CASGASGSRSYTF. CDR3 nucleotide sequence: TGTGCCAGCGGAGCCTCGGGCAGTAGGAGCTACACCTTC.

V is TRBV2 and J is TRBJ1-4, with D unresolved. The V gene's germline CDR1 is SNHLY and CDR2 FYNNEI. The ends were cut back, 10 bases at V and 7 bases at J, with 13 bases in the middle. The CDR3 spans 12 residues. The CDR3 spells CATQALGEKLFF. The CDR3 DNA sequence: TGTGCCACTCAAGCACTGGGTGAAAAACTGTTTTTT.

The chain has TRBV5-1 and TRBJ2-7, with 7 bases matching TRBD1. CDR3 length: 14 amino acids. Germline assignment: CDR1 SGHRS and CDR2 YFSETQ. J was trimmed by 6 bases and V by 3 bases; bases with no gene match: 9. In DNA form, the CDR3 reads TGCGCCAGCAGCTCCCGACAGGGTGGTAGCGAGCAGTACTTC. The encoded protein is CASSSRQGGSEQYF.